This T cell receptor (beta chain) was recovered during a study of T cells in Graves' hyperthyroidism and ophthalmopathy. This CDR3 spans 14 amino acids. Germline CDR1 reads KGHDR; CDR2 reads SFDVKD. V was clipped by 4 bases and J by 9 bases, with 15 bases between them. Amplified TCR beta CDR3 regions derived from RNA transcripts. The TCR CDR3 first-round RT-PCR relied on the HTBI primer set. TCRdb re-called the multiplex PCR reads with MiXCR, one entry per CDR3 protein. The data hold around 350,000 distinct CDR3 sequences, with less than 15% observed a single time. The gene calls are TRBV24-1 and TRBJ2-1; a possible D gene is TRBD1 (5 bases). This clonotype was sampled from a woman between 18 and 29 years old with Graves' hyperthyroidism. Sequenced sample: blood. This chain's CDR3 is CATSEETGWSEQFF. For the CDR3, the DNA is TGTGCCACCAGTGAGGAAACAGGCTGGAGTGAGCAGTTCTTC.